The TCR beta chain under discussion was sequenced for a study of blood T cell repertoires in COVID-19. Study details: The samples span acute and convalescent COVID-19 from the United States, Italy and Spain. The analysed material was cDNA or gDNA that came from T cells, B-cell-depleted T cells, or PBMCs.

Per the authors' pipeline: Amplifying reference gene primers gave estimates of nucleated cell counts. TCRdb's table, derived via immunoSEQ multiplex PCR, lists solely in-frame clones and lacks some. V, J and clone size are taken as reported in that table, and D and trimming were inferred from the DNA itself. This sample carries around 190,000 clones, roughly 86% of them seen once, and the ten largest clones take 5% to 7%. Everyone who took part was roughly 18 to 89 years old, and they came from roughly 25 US areas. Germline-derived CDR1 and CDR2 are LNHDA and SQIVND (reference sequence). This CDR3 is built from 14 residues. V was clipped by 3 bases and J by 0 bases, with 8 bases between them.

This chain uses TRBV19 with TRBJ1-1; D is unresolved. Sequencing was done on a sample of PBMCs or T cells enriched from blood (not recorded which). The origin of this receptor is a man between 40 and 49 years old with acute COVID-19. The CDR3 sequence: CASSIGALNTEAFF. CDR3 nucleotide sequence: TGTGCCAGTAGTATCGGAGCCTTGAACACTGAAGCTTTCTTT.